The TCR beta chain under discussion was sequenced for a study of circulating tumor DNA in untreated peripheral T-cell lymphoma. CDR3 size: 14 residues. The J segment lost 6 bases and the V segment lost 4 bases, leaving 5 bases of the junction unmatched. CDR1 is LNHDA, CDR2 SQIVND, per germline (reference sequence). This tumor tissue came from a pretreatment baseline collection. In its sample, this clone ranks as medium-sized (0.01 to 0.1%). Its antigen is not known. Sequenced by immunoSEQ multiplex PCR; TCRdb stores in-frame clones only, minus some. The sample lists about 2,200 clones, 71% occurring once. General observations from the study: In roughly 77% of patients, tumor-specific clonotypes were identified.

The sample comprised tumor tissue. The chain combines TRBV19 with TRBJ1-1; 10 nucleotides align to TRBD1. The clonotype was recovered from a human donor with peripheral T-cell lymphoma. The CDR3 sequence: CASSTTTGGPEAFF. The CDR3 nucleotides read TGTGCCAGTAGTACCACGACAGGGGGCCCTGAAGCTTTCTTT.